This T cell receptor (beta chain) was obtained from a study of T cells in narcolepsy listed by TCRdb under 2018. Looking at the study overall: Patients with narcolepsy type 1 or type 2 (NT1, NT2) and healthy control donors were enrolled in the study. The study sought autoreactive T cells targeting hypocretin neuron self-antigens (hypocretin, TRIB2) in narcolepsy patients, using TCR Vbeta sequencing to track clonotypes in blood and CSF.

Study-wide findings and limitations: Some blood memory CD4+ repertoires from patients and controls contained no sequences matching autoreactive T cell clones. Numbers of sequenced blood memory CD4+ clonotypes were comparable, averaging roughly 40,000 in patients and more than 30,000 in controls. Plots comparing CSF and blood CD4+ T cell clonotypes from the same patient highlighted HCRT-specific and TRIB2-specific autoreactive clonotypes. Autoreactive clonotypes were reported to be detected serially in the blood of the same patients and of different patients, but not in the blood of healthy controls.

For TCR Vbeta sequencing, memory CD4+ T cells were sorted ex vivo from the peripheral blood of narcolepsy patients and healthy controls. The protocol used for the library was the immunoSEQ multiplex PCR assay. Entries here come from immuneACCESS through TCRdb and include only in-frame sequences with V and J called. Some clones fail to appear in such tables; in the studies checked, an unresolved V gene covers under half of the shortfall, and the cause of the remainder is unknown. The sample includes approximately 25,000 clones, with roughly 86% observed a single time. About 1.1% of the sample is taken by the ten largest. Of note for this clone: Its target antigen remains unknown. No much larger clone is present one base from it, and per-base qualities are unavailable.

A distance of 14 bases separates the germline ends of V and J, which lose 1 base and 6 bases respectively. Taken from the germline V gene (reference sequence), the CDR1 and CDR2 loops are LNHNV and YYDKDF. Taken from cysteine to phenylalanine, the CDR3 has 15 residues. The retained sequence is limited to the CDR3, 45 bases, with the frame set at the first base. The chain joins TRBV15 to TRBJ2-3, with a tentative D gene TRBD2 over 6 matching bases. The sequencing sample was made of CD45RA- memory CD4+ T cells from PBMCs. Reading the label with the study, this specimen's cell subset or site is: memory T cells sorted ex vivo from peripheral blood. This TCR was sampled from a human donor with narcolepsy. The bases read TGTGCCACCAGCAGAGCGGGAGCAATATTGGATACGCAGTATTTT. This is translated as CATSRAGAILDTQYF.